Below, 24 T cell receptor beta chains from the same sample are listed, as sequenced in a study of cytomegalovirus exposure and HLA in healthy donors. PCR primers comprised 60 Vbeta and 13 Jbeta primers. Repertoires were generated with immunoSEQ multiplex PCR, while TCRdb's copy carries only in-frame clones and drops some. The sample records some 110,000 clones, roughly 74% being singletons. Source material: PBMCs. These receptors were taken from a man aged 40-49 years in good health and CMV-seronegative.

This sequence joins TRBV6-5 and TRBJ1-1; no reliable D call. CDR1 is MNHEY and CDR2 is SVGAGI in the germline V gene. Trimming took off 6 bases at V and 8 bases at J, with 16 bases between the two ends. This CDR3 has 13 residues. This CDR3 reads CASSRGGSLEAFF. The DNA of the CDR3 is TGTGCCAGCAGCAGAGGCGGGTCATTGGAAGCTTTCTTT.

This clone has just a few counts. This sequence joins TRBV4-1 and TRBJ2-3; 7 bases match TRBD2. The germline V gene encodes CDR1 MGHRA and CDR2 YSYEKL. The ends lost 3 bases at V and 4 bases at J; junction bases unmatched: 13. The CDR3 is 17 residues long. In DNA form, the CDR3 reads TGCGCCAGCAGCCAGGCCCCCCCAGCGGGGAATCCAGATACGCAGTATTTT. It yields the protein CASSQAPPAGNPDTQYF.

The chain recombines TRBV7-9 with TRBJ1-1; 11 bases match TRBD1. CDR1 SEHNR and CDR2 FQNEAQ come from the germline V gene (reference sequence). V shed 5 bases, J shed 4 bases, and the junction held 6 bases outside the gene matches. This CDR3 has 15 residues. This CDR3 is CASSPGTGGGTEAFF. DNA for the CDR3: TGTGCCAGCAGCCCCGGGACAGGGGGTGGCACTGAAGCTTTCTTT.

The chain uses TRBV7-9 and TRBJ2-7; TRBD1 might be the D (7 bases). With 5 bases removed from V and 2 bases from J, the gap between germline ends came to 22 bases. This CDR3 spans 17 amino acids. Looked up from germline, CDR1 is SEHNR and CDR2 is FQNEAQ (reference sequence). CDR3 in DNA: TGTGCCAGCAGCCCGAGCCTGCGGGACAGTGCGCCCTACGAGCAGTACTTC. It yields the protein CASSPSLRDSAPYEQYF.

This chain uses TRBV6-5 with TRBJ1-4; tentative D call: TRBD1 (6 bases). Germline CDR1 reads MNHEY; CDR2 reads SVGAGI. Trimming left V 6 bases short and J 5 bases short, with 16 bases between. The CDR3 runs to 15 residues. The CDR3 sequence is CASSEGGAGNEKLFF. The CDR3 DNA follows: TGTGCCAGCAGCGAGGGGGGGGCTGGGAATGAAAAACTGTTTTTT.

The chain employs TRBV7-8 and TRBJ2-3; TRBD2 matches at 12 bases. Per germline, CDR1 SGHVS and CDR2 FQNEAQ. J was trimmed by 4 bases and V by 4 bases; bases with no gene match: 6. The CDR3 runs to 16 residues. The CDR3, as DNA: TGTGCCAGCAGCTCCGGGCGGACTAGCGGGGCAGATACGCAGTATTTT. Protein sequence: CASSSGRTSGADTQYF.

This clone was recorded once. The rearrangement uses TRBV7-8 and TRBJ1-2; perhaps TRBD1 as D (5 bases). Germline V gene lookup returns CDR1 SGHVS and CDR2 FQNEAQ. Trimming removed 0 bases from V and 8 bases from J, with 13 bases in between. The CDR3 is made up of 14 amino acids. The chain's CDR3 is CASSLAGGQGGYTF. DNA for the CDR3: TGTGCCAGCAGCTTAGCGGGGGGTCAAGGAGGCTACACCTTC.

V usage is TRBV7-6 and J usage is TRBJ2-3; perhaps TRBD2 as D (6 bases). The CDR3 sequence is 15 residues long. CDR1 and CDR2 (germline): SGHVS, FNYEAQ. Trimming pared 1 base from V and 5 bases from J, leaving 13 bases between. CDR3 protein: CASSLGGISVDTQYF. CDR3 bases: TGTGCCAGCAGCTTAGGCGGGATTAGCGTAGATACGCAGTATTTT.

This clone was seen a handful of times. The chain recombines TRBV18 with TRBJ1-2; 7 nucleotides align to TRBD1. Germline V lookup: CDR1 KGHSH, CDR2 LQKENI. The CDR3 is 15 amino acids. V was pared by 3 bases and J by 3 bases, with 7 bases of the junction left unmatched. In DNA form, the CDR3 reads TGTGCCAGCTCACCCGGACAGGAGGGGTACTATGGCTACACCTTC. Amino acids: CASSPGQEGYYGYTF.

The rearrangement uses TRBV7-2 and TRBJ1-1; D ambiguous. This CDR3 spans 14 amino acids. Per germline, CDR1 SGHTA and CDR2 FQGNSA. Trimming cost V 2 bases and J 0 bases, with 7 bases left between them. Here the CDR3 DNA reads TGTGCCAGCAGCTTAACCGGGATGAACACTGAAGCTTTCTTT. This gives the protein CASSLTGMNTEAFF.

The chain employs TRBV7-3 and TRBJ1-1; D possibly corresponds to TRBD1 (5 bases). The CDR3 sequence is 13 residues long. V was shortened by 2 bases and J by 6 bases, with 10 bases between the two germline ends. Per germline, CDR1 SGHTA and CDR2 FQGTGA. The CDR3 reads CASSLVGGAEAFF. DNA for the CDR3: TGTGCCAGCAGCTTAGTCGGGGGGGCTGAAGCTTTCTTT.

Remarks on this clone: The same CDR3 is also encoded by other DNA sequences in this sample. The rearrangement uses TRBV18 and TRBJ2-7; 9 bases agree with TRBD2. The CDR3 runs 15 residues. In germline, CDR1 is KGHSH, CDR2 LQKENI. V lost 3 bases to trimming and J lost 0 bases; unmatched junction nucleotides: 3. The CDR3, as DNA: TGTGCCAGCTCACCTAGCGGGGGTAGCTCCTACGAGCAGTACTTC. Translated: CASSPSGGSSYEQYF.

The DNA of the CDR3 is TGTGCCAGCAGACTCAGGGGACGGAGAGAGACCCAGTACTTC. Its translation is CASRLRGRRETQYF. The rearrangement links TRBV28 to TRBJ2-5, with D possibly TRBD1 on 6 matching bases. The V end was cut by 6 bases, the J end by 4 bases, with 15 bases between. CDR1 is MDHEN and CDR2 is SYDVKM in the germline V gene. The CDR3 spans 14 residues.

This clone was found a few times. V usage is TRBV10-2 and J usage is TRBJ1-6; D remains ambiguous. Germline V gives CDR1 WSHSY, CDR2 SAAADI. Trimming shortened V by 4 bases and J by 8 bases, and 9 bases separated the two germline ends. This CDR3 has 13 amino acids. The CDR3 coding sequence is TGCGCCAGCAGTGTGGGGAGAGATTCACCCCTCCACTTT. Its protein is CASSVGRDSPLHF.

This clone has only a few counts. V is TRBV10-1 and J is TRBJ2-5, with 9 bases aligning to TRBD2. This CDR3 is 17 amino acids long. Losses at the gene ends were 0 bases for V and 5 bases for J; bases not matched to a gene: 10. CDR1 is WNHNN and CDR2 is SYGVQD in the germline V gene (reference sequence). CDR3 DNA: TGCGCCAGCAGTGAGTCTAGGGCGGGGGGGCCCGGGGAGACCCAGTACTTC. It is translated as CASSESRAGGPGETQYF.

This chain connects TRBV15 to TRBJ2-7; the match to TRBD1 covers 9 bases. Trimming cost V 0 bases and J 2 bases; bases outside gene matches: 2. The CDR3 contains 15 residues. The germline V gene encodes CDR1 LNHNV and CDR2 YYDKDF (reference sequence). CDR3 amino acids: CATSRDRDRAYEQYF. CDR3 sequence (DNA): TGTGCCACCAGCAGAGATAGGGACAGGGCCTACGAGCAGTACTTC.

This clone was observed a single time. The J gene is TRBJ2-5, the V gene TRBV11-2; D is unresolved. The better agreement between TRBJ2-7 and the DNA end casts doubt on the J call. The CDR3 length is 14 residues. Germline CDR1 is SGHAT and CDR2 is FQNNGV. The CDR3 DNA sequence: TGTGCCAGCAGCTTAGATCCCCAGGTTTACGAGCAGTACTTC. This gives the protein CASSLDPQVYEQYF.

This sequence joins TRBV6-5 and TRBJ2-3; TRBD2 matches at 10 bases. The V gene end was trimmed by 4 bases and the J gene end by 5 bases; junction bases not matched to a gene: 9. The CDR3 loop spans 16 amino acids. In germline, CDR1 is MNHEY, CDR2 SVGAGI. The CDR3 sequence is CASSSLAGVRVDTQYF. DNA for the CDR3: TGTGCCAGCAGTTCGCTAGCGGGGGTCCGGGTAGATACGCAGTATTTT.

This chain joins TRBV7-2 and TRBJ2-7; perhaps TRBD2 as D (6 bases). V lost 6 bases to trimming and J lost 3 bases, with 18 bases between them. The CDR3 consists of 15 residues. Germline CDR1 is SGHTA and CDR2 is FQGNSA. The CDR3 reads CASSQAGTSYYEQYF. The CDR3 coding sequence is TGTGCCAGCAGTCAAGCGGGCACTAGCTACTACGAGCAGTACTTC. Combining the CDR3 with reference TRBV7-2 and TRBJ2-7 gives the whole variable domain GAGVSQSPSNKVTEKGKDVELRCDPISGHTALYWYRQSLGQGLEFLIYFQGNSAPDKSGLPSDRFSAERTGGSVSTLTIQRTQQEDSAVYLCASSQAGTSYYEQYFGPGTRLTVT.

The chain links TRBV7-3 to TRBJ2-1; D unresolved. Trimming took 4 bases from V and 7 from J, leaving 14 bases between them. CDR3 length: 14 amino acids. Germline V gene lookup returns CDR1 SGHTA and CDR2 FQGTGA. DNA for the CDR3: TGTGCCAGCAGCTCCCAACCCTCCGGTAATGAGCAGTTCTTC. It codes for CASSSQPSGNEQFF.

The gene calls are TRBV5-4 and TRBJ1-3; possible D gene TRBD1, 6 bases. The germline gives CDR1 SGHNT, CDR2 YYREEE (reference sequence). V shed 4 bases and J shed 2 bases, with 13 bases lying between them. The CDR3 contains 15 residues. CDR3 nucleotides: TGTGCCAGCAGCGCCAGAGGGGGGGCTGGAAACACCATATATTTT. Encoded protein: CASSARGGAGNTIYF.

The rearrangement uses TRBV29-1 and TRBJ1-1; D remains unclear. Germline values: CDR1 SQVTM, CDR2 ANQGSEA. V gave up 2 bases and J gave up 1 base, with 2 bases separating them. The CDR3 has 11 amino acids. The CDR3 here is CSVEQNTEAFF. CDR3 DNA sequence: TGCAGCGTTGAACAGAACACTGAAGCTTTCTTT. The full variable domain, rest sourced from reference TRBV29-1 and TRBJ1-1, is SAVISQKPSRDICQRGTSLTIQCQVDSQVTMMFWYRQQPGQSLTLIATANQGSEATYESGFVIDKFPISRPNLTFSTLTVSNMSPEDSSIYLCSVEQNTEAFFGQGTRLTVV.

In DNA, the CDR3 is TGTGCCAGCAGCGGACAGCTTGGAAATCAGCCCCAGCATTTT. Its translation is CASSGQLGNQPQHF. The chain couples TRBV21-1 to TRBJ1-5; TRBD1 reflects the table's D call only, with no check against the DNA. TRBV21-1 is classified as a pseudogene. The CDR3 is made up of 14 amino acids.

The rearrangement uses TRBV12-1 and TRBJ2-7; the tabulated D call, TRBD2, remains unverified against the DNA. TRBV12-1 is given as a pseudogene. The CDR3 runs 19 residues. This CDR3 is CASSRWRGLAGGPPHEQYF. CDR3 DNA: TGTGCCAGCAGCCGTTGGCGTGGACTAGCGGGGGGGCCGCCCCACGAGCAGTACTTC.